This T cell receptor (beta chain) was obtained from a study of radiation and T cells in renal cell carcinoma. Study-wide results and caveats: Top 100 clonotypes averaged around 50% in irradiated versus about 40% in nephrectomy-only tumors.

This CDR3 comprises 15 residues. The germline V gene has CDR1 SGHVS and CDR2 FQNEAQ. V lost 2 bases and J 3 bases, leaving 14 bases between the germline ends. Sample treatment: treatment-naive control, cytoreductive nephrectomy. Treatment-naive patients without radiation supplied the control tumors at nephrectomy. Control tumor donors were several females and roughly ten males, median age around 57 years. This clone was counted a few times. Its matching antigen is unknown. Libraries were prepared by immunoSEQ multiplex PCR; TCRdb keeps only in-frame clonotypes and omits some of them. The table has more than 15,000 clones, roughly 56% seen once.

The sequence came from a man in his fifties or sixties with renal cell carcinoma. Material: tumor tissue, obtained from a patient whose treatment was nephrectomy without radiotherapy. The chain combines TRBV7-8 with TRBJ2-7; the D gene is possibly TRBD2 (6 bases). The CDR3 sequence is CASSLISSEFYEQYF. The CDR3 DNA is TGTGCCAGCAGCTTAATTTCTAGCGAGTTCTACGAGCAGTACTTC.